A single sample gave rise to the 3 T cell receptor beta chains below, sequenced in a study of T cell repertoires in cytomegalovirus infection. MiXCR was run by TCRdb on the reads, yielding one entry per CDR3 protein. This repertoire shows about 830,000 distinct CDR3 sequences, about 30% found once; its top ten account for around 12%. Antigens of these TCRs are unknown. Sequenced here: cultured CD8+ T cells from PBMCs, sampled from culture after CMV antigen stimulation. These TCRs come from a human donor in good health (CMV status not recorded). Some clones in this sample may be carry-over from other donors' samples.

The chain employs TRBV10-3 and TRBJ1-3; D call uncertain. With 2 bases removed from V and 7 bases from J, the gap between germline ends came to 18 bases. Germline V lookup: CDR1 ENHRY, CDR2 SYGVKD. This CDR3 contains 16 residues. The CDR3 DNA is TGTGCCATCAGTGAGGGAGGCTGGCCTGTCGGCAACACCATATATTTT. Translating gives CAISEGGWPVGNTIYF.

This clonotype was detected a few times. The V and J genes are TRBV6-2 or TRBV6-3 and TRBJ2-3; D call uncertain. The CDR3 covers 14 residues. The germline V gene encodes CDR1 MNHEY and CDR2 SVGEGT. The V end lost 6 bases, the J end lost 0 bases, and 10 bases lay between the germline ends. DNA of the CDR3: TGTGCCAGCAGCGACTGGAAGAGCACAGATACGCAGTATTTT. It translates to CASSDWKSTDTQYF.

This clonotype is a singleton in its sample. CDR3 nucleotides: TGTGCCAGCAGCCAAGAGGCACAGGGGAATGAAAAACTGTTTTTT. It yields the protein CASSQEAQGNEKLFF. The genes are TRBV3-1 and TRBJ1-4, with 7 bases aligning to TRBD1. V was pared by 0 bases and J by 5 bases, with 3 bases of the junction left unmatched. This CDR3 comprises 15 residues. Per germline, CDR1 LGHDT and CDR2 YNNKEL (reference sequence).